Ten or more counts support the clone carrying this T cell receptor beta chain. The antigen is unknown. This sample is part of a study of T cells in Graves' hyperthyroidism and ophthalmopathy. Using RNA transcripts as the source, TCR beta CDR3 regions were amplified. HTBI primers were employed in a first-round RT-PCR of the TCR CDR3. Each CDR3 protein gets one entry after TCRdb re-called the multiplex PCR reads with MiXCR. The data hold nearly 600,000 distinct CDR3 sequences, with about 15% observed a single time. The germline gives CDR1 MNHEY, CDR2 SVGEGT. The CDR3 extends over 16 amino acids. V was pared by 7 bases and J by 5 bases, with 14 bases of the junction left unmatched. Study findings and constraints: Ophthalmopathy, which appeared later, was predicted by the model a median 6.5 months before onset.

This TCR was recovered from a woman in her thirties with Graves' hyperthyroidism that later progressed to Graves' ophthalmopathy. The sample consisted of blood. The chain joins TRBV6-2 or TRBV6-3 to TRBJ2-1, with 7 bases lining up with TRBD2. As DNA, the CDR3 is TGTGCCAGCAATTTCGCGGCGGGAGACGACAACAATGAGCAGTTCTTC. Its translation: CASNFAAGDDNNEQFF.